This T cell receptor beta chain appears in the sequencing data of a study of shared clonotypes between healthy human individuals. V was pared by 5 bases and J by 0 bases, with 4 bases of the junction left unmatched. In germline, CDR1 is SGHAT, CDR2 FQNNGV. CDR3 length: 15 amino acids. As concerns this clone: The antigen remains unidentified.

Study outcomes and limitations: Clonotypes shared by all four donors outscored non-shared clonotypes in generation probability.

Replicate PCRs run on sorted subsets employed approximately 0.2 ug DNA, some 33,000 T cell genomes. Sequenced by immunoSEQ multiplex PCR; TCRdb stores in-frame clones only, minus some. Of approximately 2.3 million clones in the sample, roughly 93% were seen once. The specimen sequenced was naive CD4+ T cells from PBMCs. The subset: CD45RA+ positively selected. The receptor comes from a man aged 18-30 years in good health. Some clones in this sample may be carry-over from other donors' samples. The rearrangement joins TRBV11-2 to TRBJ1-3; 7 bases map to TRBD1. The CDR3 coding sequence is TGTGCCAGCAGCCCGGACAGGAGCTCTGGAAACACCATATATTTT. This translates into CASSPDRSSGNTIYF.